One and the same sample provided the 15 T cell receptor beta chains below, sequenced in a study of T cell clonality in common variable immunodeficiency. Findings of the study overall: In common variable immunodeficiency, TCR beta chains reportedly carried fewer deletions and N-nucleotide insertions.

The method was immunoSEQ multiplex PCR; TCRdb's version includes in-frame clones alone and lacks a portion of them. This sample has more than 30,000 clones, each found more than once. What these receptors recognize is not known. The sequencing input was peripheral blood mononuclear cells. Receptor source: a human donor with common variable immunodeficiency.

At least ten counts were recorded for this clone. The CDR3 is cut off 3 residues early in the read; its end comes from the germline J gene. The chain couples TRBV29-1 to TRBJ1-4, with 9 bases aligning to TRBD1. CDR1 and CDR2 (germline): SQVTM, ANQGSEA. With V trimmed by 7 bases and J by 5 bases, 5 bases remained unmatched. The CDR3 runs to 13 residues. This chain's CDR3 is CSGGTGWNEKLFF. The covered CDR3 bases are TGCAGCGGAGGGACAGGGTGGAATGAAAAA.

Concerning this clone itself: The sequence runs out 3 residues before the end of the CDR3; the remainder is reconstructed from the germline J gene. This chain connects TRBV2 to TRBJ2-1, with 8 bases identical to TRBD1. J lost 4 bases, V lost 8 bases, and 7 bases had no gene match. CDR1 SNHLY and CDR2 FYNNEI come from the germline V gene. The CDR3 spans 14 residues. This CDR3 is CASAKDREYNEQFF. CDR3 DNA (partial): TGTGCCAGCGCGAAGGACAGGGAATACAATGAG.

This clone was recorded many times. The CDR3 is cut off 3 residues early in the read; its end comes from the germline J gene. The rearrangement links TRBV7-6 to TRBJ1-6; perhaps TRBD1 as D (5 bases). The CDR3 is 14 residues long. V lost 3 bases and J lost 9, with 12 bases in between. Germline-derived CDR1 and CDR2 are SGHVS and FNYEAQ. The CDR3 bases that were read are TGTGCCAGCAGCTTGGGGGGGACCGGTTCACCC. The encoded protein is CASSLGGTGSP. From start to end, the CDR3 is CASSLGGTGSPLHF.

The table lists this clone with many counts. CDR3 bases read: TGTGCCAGCAGTAGGTCAGGGTCTTCCTACGAG. This sequence encodes CASSRSGSSYE. The entire CDR3 sequence reads CASSRSGSSYEQYF. V gene TRBV6-2 or TRBV6-3 combines with J gene TRBJ2-7; TRBD1 might be the D (5 bases). The CDR3 end lies 3 residues beyond the end of the read and is filled in from the germline J gene. The germline CDR1 and CDR2 sequences are MNHEY and SVGEGT. Between the trimmed V and J ends, which lost 5 bases and 1 base, there was a span of 12 bases. This CDR3 has 14 amino acids.

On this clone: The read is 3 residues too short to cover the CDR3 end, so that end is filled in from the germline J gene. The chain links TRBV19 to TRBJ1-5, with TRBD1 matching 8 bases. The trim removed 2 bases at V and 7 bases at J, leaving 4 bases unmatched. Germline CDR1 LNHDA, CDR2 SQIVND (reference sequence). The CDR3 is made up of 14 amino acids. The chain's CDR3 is CASSIRTGKQPQHF. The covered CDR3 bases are TGTGCCAGTAGTATACGGACAGGGAAGCAGCCC. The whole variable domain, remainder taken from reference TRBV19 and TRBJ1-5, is DGGITQSPKYLFRKEGQNVTLSCEQNLNHDAMYWYRQDPGQGLRLIYYSQIVNDFQKGDIAEGYSVSREKKESFPLTVTSAQKNPTAFYLCASSIRTGKQPQHFGDGTRLSIL.

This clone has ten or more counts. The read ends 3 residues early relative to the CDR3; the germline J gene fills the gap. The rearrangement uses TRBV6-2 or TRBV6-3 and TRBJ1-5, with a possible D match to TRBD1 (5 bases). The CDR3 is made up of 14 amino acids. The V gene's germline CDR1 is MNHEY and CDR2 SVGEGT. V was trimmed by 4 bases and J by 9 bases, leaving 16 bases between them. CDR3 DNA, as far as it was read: TGTGCCAGCAGTTCGAGGGGCCCGCCTCGGCCC. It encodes CASSSRGPPRP. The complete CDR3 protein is CASSSRGPPRPQHF.

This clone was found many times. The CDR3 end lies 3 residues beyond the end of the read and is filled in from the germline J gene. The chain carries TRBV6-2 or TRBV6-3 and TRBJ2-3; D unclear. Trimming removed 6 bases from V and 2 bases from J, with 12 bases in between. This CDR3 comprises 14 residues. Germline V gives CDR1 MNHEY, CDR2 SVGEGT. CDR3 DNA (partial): TGTGCCAGCAGCCTATATACGTACACAGATACG. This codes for CASSLYTYTDT. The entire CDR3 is CASSLYTYTDTQYF.

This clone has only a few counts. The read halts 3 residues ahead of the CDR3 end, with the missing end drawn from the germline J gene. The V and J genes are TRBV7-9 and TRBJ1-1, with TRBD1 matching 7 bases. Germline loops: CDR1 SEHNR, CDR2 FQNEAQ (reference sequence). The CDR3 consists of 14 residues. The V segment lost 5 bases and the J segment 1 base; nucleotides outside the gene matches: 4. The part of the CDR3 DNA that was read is TGTGCCAGCAGCCACAGGACAGGGAACACTGAA. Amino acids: CASSHRTGNTE. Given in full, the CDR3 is CASSHRTGNTEAFF.

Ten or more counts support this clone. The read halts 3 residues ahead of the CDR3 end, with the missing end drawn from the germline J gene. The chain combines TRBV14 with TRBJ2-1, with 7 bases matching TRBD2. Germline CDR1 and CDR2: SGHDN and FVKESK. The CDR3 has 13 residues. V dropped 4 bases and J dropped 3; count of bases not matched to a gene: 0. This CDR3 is CASSRDYYNEQFF. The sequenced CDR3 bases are TGTGCCAGCAGCCGGGACTACTACAATGAG.

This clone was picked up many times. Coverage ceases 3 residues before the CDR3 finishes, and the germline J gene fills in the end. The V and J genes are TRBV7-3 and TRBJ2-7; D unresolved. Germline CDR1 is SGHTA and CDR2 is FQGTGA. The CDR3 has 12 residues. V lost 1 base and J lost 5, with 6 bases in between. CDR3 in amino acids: CASSLNTNEQYF. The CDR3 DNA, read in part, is TGTGCCAGCAGCTTAAACACTAACGAG.

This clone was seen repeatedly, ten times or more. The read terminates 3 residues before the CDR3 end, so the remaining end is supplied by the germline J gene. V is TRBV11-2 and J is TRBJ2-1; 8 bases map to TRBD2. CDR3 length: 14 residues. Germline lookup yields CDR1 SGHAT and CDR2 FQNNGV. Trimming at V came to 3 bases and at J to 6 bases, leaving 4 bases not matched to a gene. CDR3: CASSLLAGPNEQFF. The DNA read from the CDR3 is TGTGCCAGCAGCTTGTTAGCGGGACCCAATGAG.

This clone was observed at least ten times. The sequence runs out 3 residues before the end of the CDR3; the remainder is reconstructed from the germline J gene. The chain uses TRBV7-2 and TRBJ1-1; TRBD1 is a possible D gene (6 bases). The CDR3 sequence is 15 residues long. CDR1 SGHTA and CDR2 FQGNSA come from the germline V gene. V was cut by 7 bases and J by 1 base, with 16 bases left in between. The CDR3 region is CASTTAGTKNTEAFF. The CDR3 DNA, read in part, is TGTGCCAGCACCACCGCCGGGACAAAGAACACTGAA.

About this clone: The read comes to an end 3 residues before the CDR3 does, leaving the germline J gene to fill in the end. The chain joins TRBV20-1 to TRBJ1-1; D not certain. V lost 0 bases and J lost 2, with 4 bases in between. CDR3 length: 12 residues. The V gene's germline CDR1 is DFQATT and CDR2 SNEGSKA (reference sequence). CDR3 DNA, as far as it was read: TGCAGTGCTAGAGACAGTAACACTGAA. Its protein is CSARDSNTE. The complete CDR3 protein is CSARDSNTEAFF.

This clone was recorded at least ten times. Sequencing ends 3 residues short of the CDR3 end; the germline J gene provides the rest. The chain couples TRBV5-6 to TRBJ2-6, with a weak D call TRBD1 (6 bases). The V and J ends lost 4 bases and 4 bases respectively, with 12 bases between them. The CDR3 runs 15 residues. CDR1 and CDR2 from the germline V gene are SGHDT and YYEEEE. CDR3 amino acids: CASSQTGYGANVLTF. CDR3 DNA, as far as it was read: TGTGCCAGCAGCCAAACAGGGTACGGGGCCAACGTC. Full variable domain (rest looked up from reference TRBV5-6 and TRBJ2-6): DAGVTQSPTHLIKTRGQQVTLRCSPKSGHDTVSWYQQALGQGPQFIFQYYEEEERQRGNFPDRFSGHQFPNYSSELNVNALLLGDSALYLCASSQTGYGANVLTFGAGSRLTVL.

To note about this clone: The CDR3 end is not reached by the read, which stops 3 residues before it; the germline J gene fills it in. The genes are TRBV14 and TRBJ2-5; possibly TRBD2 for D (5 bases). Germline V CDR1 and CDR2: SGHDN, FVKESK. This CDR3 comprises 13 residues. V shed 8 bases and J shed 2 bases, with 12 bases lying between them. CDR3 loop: CASSLGLQETQYF. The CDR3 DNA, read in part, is TGTGCCAGCTCACTAGGTCTACAAGAGACC.